This T cell receptor beta chain was retrieved from a study of graft-versus-host responses after intestinal transplantation listed by TCRdb under 2021. For context, the study as a whole: The transplants that recipients received were multivisceral, liver-intestinal, or isolated intestinal. Anti-thymocyte globulin induction was given to all recipients, followed by maintenance tacrolimus and steroids for roughly 3 years. Bulk TCR-beta CDR3 sequencing was used to track graft-versus-host and host-versus-graft alloreactive T cell clones in the graft, circulation and bone marrow after intestinal transplantation. To identify alloreactive clones, pre-transplant mixed lymphocyte reaction products were sequenced and compared with unstimulated pre-transplant donor and recipient T cells. The cohort enrolled 20 to 30 intestinal transplant recipients including one retransplant, and 3 patients lacking pretransplant specimens were excluded. A peak of at least 4% donor T cells among recipient peripheral blood mononuclear cells was the definition used for donor T cell macrochimerism. Rather than going through the commercial service, samples from a few later patients were sequenced in-house on an Illumina MiSeq and processed with MiXCR.

After transplant, bone marrow was aspirated from the posterior iliac crest or from another site selected by the physician. A remark on this clone: The antigen it binds to is not known. No base qualities exist here, and no much larger clone lies one base off it.

Broad study findings and their caveats: The relatively low number and heterogeneity of intestinal transplant patients limited the conclusions. Early after transplant, declines in HvG clones were associated with peak levels of circulating GvH clones. In patients with donor T cell macrochimerism, the allografts had high GvH to HvG T cell clonal ratios. GvH clones were found in recipient bone marrow, and some of the GvH clones appeared earlier in ileal mucosa or blood, which is consistent with an intestinal mucosal origin.

From the germline V gene, CDR1 is MNHEY and CDR2 is SVGAGI. The cysteine opens and the phenylalanine closes a CDR3 of 13 amino acids. The only DNA kept is the CDR3, 39 bases in frame from the first base. Cut back by 7 bases and 1 base, the V and J ends lie 11 bases apart. To prepare the library, the immunoSEQ multiplex PCR assay was applied. High-throughput TCR-beta CDR3 sequencing of genomic DNA from most patients was performed by Adaptive Biotechnologies. Under the source paper's analysis protocol: TCR sequencing data were retrieved from Adaptive's ImmunoSEQ software for 18 patients, whereas three other patients were processed with MiXCR and VDJtools. CDR3 nucleotide sequences shared by donor and recipient were removed because the origin of these sequences could not be assigned. Alloreactive clones required at least 2-fold expansion over unstimulated cells and minimum CFSE-low frequency of 0.002% (template counts) or 0.001% (read counts). A clone was considered mappable if detected in the sequenced pre-transplant spleen, lymph node, or MLR CFSE-low populations of the donor or recipient. Cumulative frequency of alloreactive clones was calculated as a percentage of all sequences weighted by copy number. What TCRdb holds here is the immuneACCESS table cut down to in-frame rearrangements. Part of the clones is not present; checked against another copy, under half of the missing clones reflect an unresolved V gene, and the others are unexplained. That table is the source of V, J and clone size, and D and trimming were worked out from the DNA. The sample data list tens of thousands of clones, and roughly 92% of these were observed just once. The top ten clones comprise 6.5% to 7% of the sample.

Specimen: bone marrow, collected almost 750 days after intestinal transplantation. The sequence links TRBV6-5 to TRBJ2-7, with an unclear D gene assignment. The TCR was taken from a human patient who received an intestinal transplant, so some T cells may come from the graft donor. The DNA sequence is given as TGTGCCAGCACCGTGGACGAATCCTACGAGCAGTACTTC. Its protein is CASTVDESYEQYF.